This entry features one T cell receptor (beta chain) sequence. Its antigen is unknown. TCRdb fed the RT-PCR reads into MiXCR, producing one record per CDR3 protein. The sample includes about 580,000 distinct CDR3 sequences, 13% to 15% of them seen just once. These data are taken from a study of response to subunit inactivated influenza vaccine. Study-wide points: The study's authors posited that every seasonal influenza vaccination enlists few new T cells.

The clonotype comes from a man aged 50 to 59 who received an inactivated influenza vaccine. This material consisted of PBMCs from blood, taken 11 to 12 days after vaccination.

The CDR3 here is CASSLVVATNEKLFF. The CDR3 bases are TGTGCCAGCAGCTTAGTTGTTGCAACTAATGAAAAACTGTTTTTT. The chain couples TRBV7-2 to TRBJ1-4; D unclear. This CDR3 has 15 residues. Trimming took 1 base from V and 0 from J, leaving 6 bases between them. From germline, CDR1 is SGHTA and CDR2 FQGNSA.